The 28 T cell receptor beta chains below were found in one sample sequenced in a study of blood T cell repertoires in COVID-19. Using immunoSEQ multiplex PCR, the repertoire was profiled, and TCRdb retains in-frame clones only, with some absent. The sample comprises 70,000 or so clones, roughly nine tenths of which are singletons, and around 1.6% rests with the top ten. What was sequenced was peripheral blood. All receptors derive from a man aged 45 to 65 with acute or convalescent COVID-19.

The V gene is TRBV5-8, the J gene TRBJ1-2; 7 positions match TRBD1. V lost 4 bases and J lost 3; bases outside the gene matches: 9. Germline CDR1 is SGHTS and CDR2 is YDEGEE. This CDR3 has 15 residues. This CDR3 reads CASSNPTGWDYGYTF. As DNA, the CDR3 is TGTGCCAGCAGCAACCCGACAGGGTGGGACTATGGCTACACCTTC.

The chain links TRBV28 to TRBJ1-2; no clear D. CDR3 length: 13 amino acids. The V end lost 6 bases, the J end lost 4 bases, and 12 bases lay between the germline ends. Germline-derived CDR1 and CDR2 are MDHEN and SYDVKM. CDR3: CASRGSGGYGYTF. The CDR3, as DNA: TGTGCCAGCAGGGGATCGGGAGGCTATGGCTACACCTTC.

As to this clone: This sample also contains other DNA sequences that code for the same CDR3. V gene TRBV30 combines with J gene TRBJ2-7; TRBD1 is a possible D gene (6 bases). The V gene lost 3 bases and the J gene lost 0 bases, with 6 bases spanning the gap. In germline, CDR1 is GTSNPN, CDR2 SVGIG (reference sequence). This CDR3 is 12 amino acids long. The CDR3, as DNA: TGTGCCTGGAGGGACAGCTCCTACGAGCAGTACTTC. Translated: CAWRDSSYEQYF.

This chain links TRBV5-6 with TRBJ2-3; D uncertain. The CDR3 has 14 amino acids. V was cut by 2 bases and J by 0 bases, with 7 bases left in between. In germline, CDR1 is SGHDT, CDR2 YYEEEE. The CDR3 loop reads CASSFYSSTDTQYF. The DNA for the CDR3 is TGTGCCAGCAGCTTCTACTCTAGCACAGATACGCAGTATTTT.

This clone has a single count. The V gene is TRBV5-6, the J gene TRBJ2-1, with a weak D call TRBD2 (6 bases). The CDR3 is 14 residues long. Germline-derived CDR1 and CDR2 are SGHDT and YYEEEE. Trimming cost V 4 bases and J 3 bases, with 11 bases left between them. CDR3 sequence reads: CASSPRTIYNEQFF. CDR3 bases: TGTGCCAGCAGCCCAAGGACTATCTACAATGAGCAGTTCTTC.

This clone occurred once. The V and J genes are TRBV29-1 and TRBJ2-2, with D possibly matching TRBD1 (6 bases). Trimming cost V 7 bases and J 2 bases, with 17 bases left between them. This CDR3 comprises 15 residues. Germline lookup yields CDR1 SQVTM and CDR2 ANQGSEA. CDR3 sequence reads: CSGLERGTNTGELFF. Written as DNA, the CDR3 is TGCAGCGGCCTAGAAAGGGGGACCAACACCGGGGAGCTGTTTTTT.

CDR3 residues: CASSLQGQGAAQPQHF. The DNA for the CDR3 is TGTGCCAGCAGTTTACAGGGACAGGGGGCCGCTCAGCCCCAGCATTTT. V and J are TRBV27 and TRBJ1-5, with 12 bases fitting TRBD1. Germline assignment: CDR1 MNHEY and CDR2 SMNVEV (reference sequence). V lost 2 bases and J lost 6; bases outside the gene matches: 5. CDR3 length equals 16 residues.

The V and J genes are TRBV10-3 and TRBJ2-1; perhaps TRBD2 as D (7 bases). Germline V gives CDR1 ENHRY, CDR2 SYGVKD. This CDR3 is built from 15 residues. The V end was cut by 8 bases, the J end by 4 bases, with 18 bases between. The CDR3 sequence is CAISRGQDDYNEQFF. The DNA for the CDR3 is TGTGCCATCTCGCGGGGGCAGGACGATTACAATGAGCAGTTCTTC.

V usage is TRBV5-1 and J usage is TRBJ2-5, with a possible D match to TRBD1 (5 bases). CDR3 size: 15 residues. CDR1 and CDR2 from the germline V gene are SGHRS and YFSETQ. The V and J ends lost 0 bases and 4 bases respectively, with 13 bases between them. The CDR3 nucleotides are TGCGCCAGCAGCTTGGCTACAGGTTGGGCAGAGACCCAGTACTTC. This translates into CASSLATGWAETQYF.

This clone was detected only a few times. The rearrangement uses TRBV28 and TRBJ1-5; 10 nucleotides agree with TRBD1. The junction had 10 bases not matched to a gene; V was cut back by 5 bases and J by 6 bases. The germline V gene encodes CDR1 MDHEN and CDR2 SYDVKM. The CDR3 is 16 amino acids. CDR3 sequence reads: CASSISGQGEGQPQHF. CDR3 bases: TGTGCCAGCAGTATCTCCGGACAGGGGGAGGGTCAGCCCCAGCATTTT.

V is TRBV11-2 and J is TRBJ2-5; 9 bases are a match to TRBD1. Trimming took 5 bases from V and 5 from J; bases not matched to a gene: 6. The length of the CDR3 is 14 residues. Germline V gene data show CDR1 as SGHAT and CDR2 as FQNNGV. The CDR3 region is CASSAGQGPETQYF. The DNA for the CDR3 is TGTGCCAGCAGCGCGGGACAGGGTCCTGAGACCCAGTACTTC. Together with reference TRBV11-2 and TRBJ2-5, the CDR3 gives the full variable domain: EAGVAQSPRYKIIEKRQSVAFWCNPISGHATLYWYQQILGQGPKLLIQFQNNGVVDDSQLPKDRFSAERLKGVDSTLKIQPAKLEDSAVYLCASSAGQGPETQYFGPGTRLLVL.

The chain employs TRBV4-1 and TRBJ1-2, with 11 positions matching TRBD1. J was trimmed by 2 bases and V by 4 bases; bases with no gene match: 3. The CDR3 has 15 amino acids. Germline CDR1 is MGHRA and CDR2 is YSYEKL. The CDR3 DNA follows: TGCGCCAGCAGCCGAGGACAGGGGGCCAACTATGGCTACACCTTC. Translation gives CASSRGQGANYGYTF.

This rearrangement joins TRBV19 to TRBJ2-1; the D gene is possibly TRBD2 (6 bases). The V end was cut by 5 bases, the J end by 7 bases, with 24 bases between. CDR1 and CDR2 from the germline V gene are LNHDA and SQIVND (reference sequence). The CDR3 is 17 residues long. For the CDR3, the DNA is TGTGCCAGTAGTCGCCTAATCAAGACGGAGGGAGGAAATGAGCAGTTCTTC. This sequence encodes CASSRLIKTEGGNEQFF.

This chain joins TRBV10-3 and TRBJ1-2; D unclear. From germline, CDR1 is ENHRY and CDR2 SYGVKD. V dropped 2 bases and J dropped 7 bases, with 8 bases sitting between them. The CDR3 contains 12 residues. The CDR3 region is CAISEVASGYTF. CDR3 DNA: TGTGCCATCAGTGAGGTGGCCTCTGGCTACACCTTC.

The chain recombines TRBV5-4 with TRBJ2-1, with TRBD2 matching 9 bases. The V gene's germline CDR1 is SGHNT and CDR2 YYREEE (reference sequence). V lost 0 bases to trimming and J lost 6 bases; unmatched junction nucleotides: 10. The length of the CDR3 is 17 residues. The CDR3 coding sequence is TGTGCCAGCAGCTTGGGGGGACCGGGACTAGCACCCAATGAGCAGTTCTTC. This codes for CASSLGGPGLAPNEQFF.

This sequence joins TRBV10-3 and TRBJ1-2; the match to TRBD1 covers 7 bases. CDR1 is ENHRY and CDR2 is SYGVKD in the germline V gene. The CDR3 is 14 amino acids. Losses at the gene ends were 2 bases for V and 6 bases for J; bases not matched to a gene: 6. The CDR3 coding sequence is TGTGCCATCAGTGAGACAGGGGCGCTGGATGGCTACACCTTC. It specifies CAISETGALDGYTF.

The V and J genes are TRBV9 and TRBJ2-2; perhaps TRBD2 as D (6 bases). CDR3 size: 15 residues. In germline, CDR1 is SGDLS, CDR2 YYNGEE. Deletions cut 6 bases from V and 5 bases from J, with 17 bases between. The CDR3 DNA is TGTGCCAGCACCCTGGGGGGAACCTATACCGGGGAGCTGTTTTTT. Residues: CASTLGGTYTGELFF. Using reference TRBV9 and TRBJ2-2 for the parts outside the CDR3, the full variable domain is DSGVTQTPKHLITATGQRVTLRCSPRSGDLSVYWYQQSLDQGLQFLIQYYNGEERAKGNILERFSAQQFPDLHSELNLSSLELGDSALYFCASTLGGTYTGELFFGEGSRLTVL.

The chain links TRBV21-1 to TRBJ1-5. TRBV21-1 is a pseudogene. The CDR3 loop spans 13 amino acids. This CDR3 reads CAASRVSAQPQHF. Here the CDR3 DNA reads TGTGCCGCTTCTCGGGTCTCAGCTCAGCCCCAGCATTTT.

The V gene is TRBV18, the J gene TRBJ2-7; 8 bases are shared with TRBD1. CDR1 and CDR2 from the germline V gene are KGHSH and LQKENI. This CDR3 spans 14 amino acids. Trimming removed 3 bases from V and 3 bases from J; junction bases left unmatched: 4. The CDR3 spells CASSPGTGDYEQYV. CDR3 nucleotide sequence: TGTGCCAGCTCACCCGGGACAGGTGACTACGAGCAGTACGTC.

The chain combines TRBV11-2 with TRBJ1-5; tentative D call: TRBD1 (6 bases). Germline V lookup: CDR1 SGHAT, CDR2 FQNNGV. The germline V and J ends were trimmed by 0 bases and 0 bases, with 12 bases remaining between them. There are 17 residues in the CDR3. The CDR3 protein is CASSLDIKDSSNQPQHF. DNA of the CDR3: TGTGCCAGCAGCTTAGATATAAAGGACAGTAGCAATCAGCCCCAGCATTTT.

CDR3 protein: CASSIVAGADTQYF. The DNA of the CDR3 is TGTGCCAGTAGTATAGTAGCGGGAGCGGATACGCAGTATTTT. The V and J genes are TRBV19 and TRBJ2-3; TRBD2 aligns across 9 bases. Trimming removed 1 base from V and 6 bases from J; junction bases left unmatched: 2. Germline V gene sequence: CDR1 LNHDA, CDR2 SQIVND (reference sequence). The CDR3 has 14 residues.

V gene TRBV7-2 combines with J gene TRBJ1-6; D call uncertain. V lost 4 bases and J 7 bases, leaving 11 bases between the germline ends. Germline loops: CDR1 SGHTA, CDR2 FQGNSA. The CDR3 is 14 amino acids. CDR3 nucleotide sequence: TGTGCCAGCAGCTCTAGAGGTGTAAATTCACCCCTCCACTTT. It specifies CASSSRGVNSPLHF.

This chain joins TRBV5-1 and TRBJ2-3; no clear D gene. CDR3 length: 14 residues. Looked up from germline, CDR1 is SGHRS and CDR2 is YFSETQ. V was shortened by 4 bases and J by 2 bases, with 11 bases between the two germline ends. In DNA form, the CDR3 reads TGCGCCAGCAGCGGCGGTCGGTCCACAGATACGCAGTATTTT. Amino acid sequence: CASSGGRSTDTQYF.

Written as DNA, the CDR3 is TGTGCCAGCACCAAGGGACAAAACTATGGCTACACCTTC. Protein product: CASTKGQNYGYTF. J is TRBJ1-2 and V is TRBV12-3 or TRBV12-4, with a tentative D call TRBD1 (6 bases). This CDR3 contains 13 residues. Deletions cut 7 bases from V and 2 bases from J, with 11 bases between.

The V gene is TRBV7-9, the J gene TRBJ1-4; D unresolved. The CDR3 has 19 residues. In germline, CDR1 is SEHNR, CDR2 FQNEAQ (reference sequence). V dropped 0 bases and J dropped 3 bases, with 20 bases sitting between them. CDR3 DNA sequence: TGTGCCAGCAGCTTAGCACGGCAGATTTTAGACACCCCTAATGAAAAACTGTTTTTT. As protein: CASSLARQILDTPNEKLFF.

The V and J genes are TRBV5-8 and TRBJ2-7, with a possible D match to TRBD2 (5 bases). Trimming pared 1 base from V and 0 bases from J, leaving 17 bases between. CDR1 SGHTS and CDR2 YDEGEE come from the germline V gene. The CDR3 contains 17 residues. CDR3 nucleotides: TGTGCCAGCAGCTTGATGGCTAGCCGTTACTCCTCCTACGAGCAGTACTTC. Its protein is CASSLMASRYSSYEQYF.

The V call is TRBV5-6, the J call TRBJ2-5; D ambiguous. The CDR3 is made up of 15 amino acids. Between the trimmed V and J ends, which lost 4 bases and 1 base, there was a span of 14 bases. Germline assignment: CDR1 SGHDT and CDR2 YYEEEE. For the CDR3, the DNA is TGTGCCAGCAGCGTAATGTCCCCCCCCCAAGAGACCCAGTACTTC. It codes for CASSVMSPPQETQYF.

The CDR3 bases are TGTGCCAGCAGCTTAGGCGGGAGGGCAACAGATACGCAGTATTTT. As protein: CASSLGGRATDTQYF. V usage is TRBV7-3 and J usage is TRBJ2-3, with 9 bases identical to TRBD2. Germline V gene data show CDR1 as SGHTA and CDR2 as FQGTGA. V lost 2 bases and J lost 3; bases outside the gene matches: 3. The CDR3 spans 15 residues. Drawing the rest from reference TRBV7-3 and TRBJ2-3, the complete variable domain is GAGVSQTPSNKVTEKGKYVELRCDPISGHTALYWYRQSLGQGPEFLIYFQGTGAADDSGLPNDRFFAVRPEGSVSTLKIQRTERGDSAVYLCASSLGGRATDTQYFGPGTRLTVL.